A single sample is the source of the 10 T cell receptor beta chains below, sequenced in a study of graft-versus-host responses after intestinal transplantation. Produced via immunoSEQ multiplex PCR; TCRdb's table is partial and in-frame only. The data hold approximately 92,000 clones, with under 95% observed a single time. Which antigens these TCRs recognize remains unknown. Sequenced here: unstimulated CD8+ T cells sorted from spleen or lymph node cells, sampled before intestinal transplant. The receptor source for this set is a human donor who received an intestinal transplant.

Concerning this clone itself: Other DNA variants within this sample encode the same CDR3. The chain carries TRBV5-1 and TRBJ2-3; D is ambiguous. Germline loops: CDR1 SGHRS, CDR2 YFSETQ. V shed 0 bases and J shed 6 bases, with 5 bases lying between them. The CDR3 spans 12 residues. The CDR3 sequence is CASSLDRDTQYF. In nucleotides, the CDR3 is TGCGCCAGCAGCTTGGATAGGGATACGCAGTATTTT.

The genes are TRBV7-3 and TRBJ1-1; possible D gene TRBD1, 5 bases. The CDR3 contains 13 residues. V was pared by 2 bases and J by 1 base, with 5 bases between. Looked up from germline, CDR1 is SGHTA and CDR2 is FQGTGA. In nucleotides, the CDR3 is TGTGCCAGCAGCTTAGGACAGAACACTGAAGCTTTCTTT. This encodes CASSLGQNTEAFF.

The rearrangement uses TRBV5-1 and TRBJ2-7; TRBD1 aligns across 7 bases. Trimming cost V 0 bases and J 6 bases; bases outside gene matches: 9. The CDR3 loop spans 15 amino acids. Germline-derived CDR1 and CDR2 are SGHRS and YFSETQ. The CDR3 loop reads CASSLAVTGFSEQYF. DNA for the CDR3: TGCGCCAGCAGCTTGGCCGTGACAGGGTTTTCCGAGCAGTACTTC.

This clone was counted a single time. V gene TRBV27 combines with J gene TRBJ1-2; TRBD1 might be the D (5 bases). The CDR3 loop spans 11 amino acids. Trimming removed 7 bases from V and 8 bases from J, with 11 bases in between. Germline V gene data show CDR1 as MNHEY and CDR2 as SMNVEV (reference sequence). The CDR3 reads CASTGGGGYTF. The CDR3 DNA reads TGTGCCAGCACGGGGGGGGGAGGCTACACCTTC.

The chain combines TRBV13 with TRBJ2-3; D is unclear. Germline CDR1 PRHDT, CDR2 FYEKMQ (reference sequence). Trimming took off 5 bases at V and 7 bases at J, with 10 bases between the two ends. The CDR3 has 12 amino acids. The CDR3 nucleotides read TGTGCCAGCAGCCACCTTAGTCATACGCAGTATTTT. Translation gives CASSHLSHTQYF. Filled out from reference TRBV13 and TRBJ2-3, the complete variable domain reads AAGVIQSPRHLIKEKRETATLKCYPIPRHDTVYWYQQGPGQDPQFLISFYEKMQSDKGSIPDRFSAQQFSDYHSELNMSSLELGDSALYFCASSHLSHTQYFGPGTRLTVL.

V is TRBV4-1 and J is TRBJ1-1; perhaps TRBD1 as D (6 bases). Trimming shortened V by 6 bases and J by 9 bases, and 17 bases separated the two germline ends. Germline V lookup: CDR1 MGHRA, CDR2 YSYEKL. The CDR3 is 13 residues long. The CDR3 protein is CASSREDSHKAFF. The CDR3 DNA sequence: TGCGCCAGCAGTCGTGAGGACAGCCACAAAGCTTTCTTT.

This chain links TRBV7-6 with TRBJ2-5; 15 bases map to TRBD2. CDR1 SGHVS and CDR2 FNYEAQ come from the germline V gene. This CDR3 contains 18 residues. V was clipped by 5 bases and J by 2 bases; unmatched bases: 9. CDR3 sequence reads: CASSTGLAGGWGQETQYF. CDR3 nucleotide sequence: TGTGCCAGCAGCACGGGACTAGCGGGAGGATGGGGACAAGAGACCCAGTACTTC.

This clone was picked up one time. V gene TRBV29-1 combines with J gene TRBJ2-1; 10 bases are a match to TRBD2. V shed 3 bases, J shed 8 bases, and the junction held 7 bases outside the gene matches. CDR3 length: 14 residues. Per germline, CDR1 SQVTM and CDR2 ANQGSEA. The CDR3 DNA reads as TGCAGCGTTGAGGTTAGCGGGGGGTTGGATGAGCAGTTCTTC. As protein: CSVEVSGGLDEQFF.

The rearrangement joins TRBV6-5 to TRBJ2-5; D may correspond to TRBD1 or TRBD2 (5 bases each). Germline lookup yields CDR1 MNHEY and CDR2 SVGAGI. The CDR3 has 12 residues. Trimming stripped 6 bases from V and 1 base from J, with 6 bases between. CDR3 sequence reads: CASSGAQETQYF. The CDR3 DNA follows: TGTGCCAGCAGCGGGGCCCAAGAGACCCAGTACTTC.

The genes are TRBV18 and TRBJ2-1; 10 bases map to TRBD2. This CDR3 spans 16 amino acids. V gave up 4 bases and J gave up 9 bases; unmatched junction bases: 12. Germline CDR1 is KGHSH and CDR2 is LQKENI. CDR3 nucleotide sequence: TGTGCCAGCTCACTCCTTAAGCGGGGGGGCCGGAGTGAGCAGTTCTTC. Its protein is CASSLLKRGGRSEQFF. The whole variable domain, remainder taken from reference TRBV18 and TRBJ2-1, is NAGVMQNPRHLVRRRGQEARLRCSPMKGHSHVYWYRQLPEEGLKFMVYLQKENIIDESGMPKERFSAEFPKEGPSILRIQQVVRGDSAAYFCASSLLKRGGRSEQFFGPGTRLTVL.